The clone carrying this T cell receptor beta chain has only a few counts. The antigen remains undetermined. This record belongs to a study of blood T cells in healthy people across ages. Study-wide context: There was about one barcoded beta molecule captured by template switching per two T cells. Study conclusions and caveats: As age increased, TCR beta diversity per million T cells fell in a roughly linear fashion.

Samples had at least 7 million PBMCs isolated from them. A sample-barcoded 5' primer and a J-beta primer mix were used in a second PCR of roughly 7 to 11 cycles. TCRdb ran MiXCR on the 5' RACE reads and lists one entry per CDR3 protein. In the table there are 1.5 million to 2 million distinct CDR3 sequences, about 31% of which are singletons. The TCR originated in a woman between 25 and 40 years old in good health. Sequencing input: blood.

The CDR3 loop is CASSWGTFQFF. The CDR3 bases are TGTGCCAGCAGCTGGGGGACGTTTCAGTTCTTC. This chain links TRBV7-8 with TRBJ2-1; D may match TRBD1 or TRBD2 (5 bases each). The CDR3 spans 11 residues. Trimming left V 4 bases short and J 13 bases short, with 11 bases between. Germline CDR1 and CDR2: SGHVS and FQNEAQ.